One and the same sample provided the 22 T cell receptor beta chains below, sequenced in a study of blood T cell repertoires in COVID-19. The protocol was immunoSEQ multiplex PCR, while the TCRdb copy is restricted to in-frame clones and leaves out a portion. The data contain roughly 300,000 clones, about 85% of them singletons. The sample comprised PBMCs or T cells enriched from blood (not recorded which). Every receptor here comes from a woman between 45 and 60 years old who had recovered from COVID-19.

CDR3 sequence reads: CASSHQRGTSGMNTEAFF. CDR3 coding DNA: TGTGCCAGCAGCCATCAAAGGGGCACTTCTGGGATGAACACTGAAGCTTTCTTT. The rearrangement uses TRBV14 and TRBJ1-1, with TRBD1 as a possible D gene (5 bases). Trimming removed 3 bases at V and 0 bases at J, with 20 bases between. This CDR3 spans 18 amino acids. In germline, CDR1 is SGHDN, CDR2 FVKESK. The whole variable domain, filled in from reference TRBV14 and TRBJ1-1, reads EAGVTQFPSHSVIEKGQTVTLRCDPISGHDNLYWYRRVMGKEIKFLLHFVKESKQDESGMPNNRFLAERTGGTYSTLKVQPAELEDSGVYFCASSHQRGTSGMNTEAFFGQGTRLTVV.

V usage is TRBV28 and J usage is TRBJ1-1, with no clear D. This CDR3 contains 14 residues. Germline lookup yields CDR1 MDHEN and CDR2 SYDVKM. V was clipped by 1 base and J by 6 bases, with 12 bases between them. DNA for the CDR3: TGTGCCAGCAGTTTATCCCCCGGGAGGGCTGAAGCTTTCTTT. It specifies CASSLSPGRAEAFF. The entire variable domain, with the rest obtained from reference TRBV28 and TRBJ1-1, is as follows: DVKVTQSSRYLVKRTGEKVFLECVQDMDHENMFWYRQDPGLGLRLIYFSYDVKMKEKGDIPEGYSVSREKKERFSLILESASTNQTSMYLCASSLSPGRAEAFFGQGTRLTVV.

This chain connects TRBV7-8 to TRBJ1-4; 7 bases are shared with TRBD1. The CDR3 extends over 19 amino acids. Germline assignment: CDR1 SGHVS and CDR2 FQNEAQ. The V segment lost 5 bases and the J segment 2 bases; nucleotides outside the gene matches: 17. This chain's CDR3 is CASSGSGQPATATNEKLFF. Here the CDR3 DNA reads TGTGCCAGCAGCGGCTCGGGACAGCCAGCAACGGCGACTAATGAAAAACTGTTTTTT. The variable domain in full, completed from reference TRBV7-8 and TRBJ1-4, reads GAGVSQSPRYKVAKRGQDVALRCDPISGHVSLFWYQQALGQGPEFLTYFQNEAQLDKSGLPSDRFFAERPEGSVSTLKIQRTQQEDSAVYLCASSGSGQPATATNEKLFFGSGTQLSVL.

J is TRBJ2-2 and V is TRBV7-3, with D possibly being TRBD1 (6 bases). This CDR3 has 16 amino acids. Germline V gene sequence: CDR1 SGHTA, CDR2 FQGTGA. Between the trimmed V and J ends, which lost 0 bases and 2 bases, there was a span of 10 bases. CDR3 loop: CASSLTQGGNTGELFF. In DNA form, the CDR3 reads TGTGCCAGCAGCTTAACGCAAGGGGGTAACACCGGGGAGCTGTTTTTT.

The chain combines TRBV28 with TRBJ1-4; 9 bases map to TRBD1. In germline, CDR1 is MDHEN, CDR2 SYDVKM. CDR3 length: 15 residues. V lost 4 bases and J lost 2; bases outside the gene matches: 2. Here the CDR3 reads CASSWTGVTNEKLFF. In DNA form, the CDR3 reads TGTGCCAGCAGTTGGACAGGGGTGACTAATGAAAAACTGTTTTTT.

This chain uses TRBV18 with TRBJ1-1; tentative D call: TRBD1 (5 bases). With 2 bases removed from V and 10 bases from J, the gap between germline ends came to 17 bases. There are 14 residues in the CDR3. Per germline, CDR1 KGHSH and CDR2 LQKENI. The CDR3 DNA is TGTGCCAGCTCACCAGATCTCGGGGGGTTGGGAGCTTTCTTT. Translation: CASSPDLGGLGAFF. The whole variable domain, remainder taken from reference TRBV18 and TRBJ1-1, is NAGVMQNPRHLVRRRGQEARLRCSPMKGHSHVYWYRQLPEEGLKFMVYLQKENIIDESGMPKERFSAEFPKEGPSILRIQQVVRGDSAAYFCASSPDLGGLGAFFGQGTRLTVV.

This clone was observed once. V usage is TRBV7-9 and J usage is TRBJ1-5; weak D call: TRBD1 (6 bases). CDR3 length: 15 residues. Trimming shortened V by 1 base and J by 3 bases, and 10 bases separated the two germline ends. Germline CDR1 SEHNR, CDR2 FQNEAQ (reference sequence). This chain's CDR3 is CASSLGGPYNQPQHF. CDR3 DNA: TGTGCCAGCAGCTTAGGGGGGCCTTACAATCAGCCCCAGCATTTT.

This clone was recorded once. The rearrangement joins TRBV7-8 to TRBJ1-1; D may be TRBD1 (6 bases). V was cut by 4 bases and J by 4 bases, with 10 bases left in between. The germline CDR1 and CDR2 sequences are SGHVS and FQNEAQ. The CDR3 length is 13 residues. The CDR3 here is CASSYTGTTEAFF. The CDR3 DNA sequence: TGTGCCAGCAGCTATACAGGGACCACTGAAGCTTTCTTT.

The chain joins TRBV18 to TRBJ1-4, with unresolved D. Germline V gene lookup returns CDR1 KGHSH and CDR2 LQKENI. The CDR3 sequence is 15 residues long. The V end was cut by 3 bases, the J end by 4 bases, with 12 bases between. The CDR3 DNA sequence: TGTGCCAGCTCACCGACGGGCGGGTTTAATGAAAAACTGTTTTTT. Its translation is CASSPTGGFNEKLFF.

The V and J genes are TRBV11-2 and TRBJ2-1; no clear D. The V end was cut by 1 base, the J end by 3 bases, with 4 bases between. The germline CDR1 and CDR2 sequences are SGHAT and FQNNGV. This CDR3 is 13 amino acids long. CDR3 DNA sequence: TGTGCCAGCAGCTTAGCGGTCTACAATGAGCAGTTCTTC. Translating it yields CASSLAVYNEQFF.

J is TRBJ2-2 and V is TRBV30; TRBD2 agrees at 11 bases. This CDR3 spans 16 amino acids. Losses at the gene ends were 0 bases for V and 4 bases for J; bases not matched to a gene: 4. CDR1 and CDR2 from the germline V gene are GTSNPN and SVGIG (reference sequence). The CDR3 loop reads CAWSVLAGAVTGELFF. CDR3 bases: TGTGCCTGGAGTGTACTAGCGGGAGCGGTCACCGGGGAGCTGTTTTTT.

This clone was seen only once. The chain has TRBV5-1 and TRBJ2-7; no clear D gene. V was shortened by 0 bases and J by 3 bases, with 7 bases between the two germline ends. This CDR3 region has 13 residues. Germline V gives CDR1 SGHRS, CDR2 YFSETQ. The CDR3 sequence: CASSLGRVYEQYF. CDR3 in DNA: TGCGCCAGCAGCTTGGGGAGAGTCTACGAGCAGTACTTC.

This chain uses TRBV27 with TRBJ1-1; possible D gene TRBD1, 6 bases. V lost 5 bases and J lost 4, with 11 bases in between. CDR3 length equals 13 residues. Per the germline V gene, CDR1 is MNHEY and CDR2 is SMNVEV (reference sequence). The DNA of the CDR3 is TGTGCCAGCAGTGTCGGGGGGCGCACTGAAGCTTTCTTT. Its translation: CASSVGGRTEAFF.

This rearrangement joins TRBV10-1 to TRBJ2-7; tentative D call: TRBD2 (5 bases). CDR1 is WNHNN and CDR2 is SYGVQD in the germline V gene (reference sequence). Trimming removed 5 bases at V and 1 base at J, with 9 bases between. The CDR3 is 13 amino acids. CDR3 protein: CASSRGLSYEQYF. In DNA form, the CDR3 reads TGCGCCAGCAGTAGAGGGTTATCCTACGAGCAGTACTTC.

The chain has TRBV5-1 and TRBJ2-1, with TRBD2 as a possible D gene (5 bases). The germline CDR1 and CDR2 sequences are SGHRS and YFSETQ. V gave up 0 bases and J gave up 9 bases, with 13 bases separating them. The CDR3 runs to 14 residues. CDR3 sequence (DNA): TGCGCCAGCAGCTTGGGAGGTACTAGTGCTGAGCAGTTCTTC. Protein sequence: CASSLGGTSAEQFF.

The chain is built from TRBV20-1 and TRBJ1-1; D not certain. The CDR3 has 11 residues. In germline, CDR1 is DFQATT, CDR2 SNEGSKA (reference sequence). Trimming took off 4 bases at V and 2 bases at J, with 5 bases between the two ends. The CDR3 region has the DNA TGCAGTGCTAACTATAACACTGAAGCTTTCTTT. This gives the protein CSANYNTEAFF.

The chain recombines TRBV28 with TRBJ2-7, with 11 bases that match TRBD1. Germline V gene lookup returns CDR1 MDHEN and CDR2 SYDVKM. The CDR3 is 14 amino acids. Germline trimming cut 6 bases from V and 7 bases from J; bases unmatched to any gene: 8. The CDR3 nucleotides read TGTGCCAGCAGATCCGGACAGGGGGCTTGGGAGCAGTACTTC. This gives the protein CASRSGQGAWEQYF. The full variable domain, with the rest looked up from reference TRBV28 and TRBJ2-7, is DVKVTQSSRYLVKRTGEKVFLECVQDMDHENMFWYRQDPGLGLRLIYFSYDVKMKEKGDIPEGYSVSREKKERFSLILESASTNQTSMYLCASRSGQGAWEQYFGPGTRLTVT.

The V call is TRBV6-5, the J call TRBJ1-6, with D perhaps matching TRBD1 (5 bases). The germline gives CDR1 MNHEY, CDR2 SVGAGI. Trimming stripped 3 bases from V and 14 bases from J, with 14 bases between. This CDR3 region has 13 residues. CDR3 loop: CASSYGLGGTLHF. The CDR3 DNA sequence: TGTGCCAGCAGTTATGGGCTTGGGGGGACCCTCCACTTT.

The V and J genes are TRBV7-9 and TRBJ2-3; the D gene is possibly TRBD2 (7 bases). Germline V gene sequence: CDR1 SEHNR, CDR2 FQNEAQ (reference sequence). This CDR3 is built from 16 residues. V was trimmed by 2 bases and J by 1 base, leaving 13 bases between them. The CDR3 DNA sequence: TGTGCCAGCAGCTTATTGTCGCGGGGGCGCACAGATACGCAGTATTTT. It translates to CASSLLSRGRTDTQYF. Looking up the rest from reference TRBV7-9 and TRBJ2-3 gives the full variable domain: DTGVSQNPRHKITKRGQNVTFRCDPISEHNRLYWYRQTLGQGPEFLTYFQNEAQLEKSRLLSDRFSAERPKGSFSTLEIQRTEQGDSAMYLCASSLLSRGRTDTQYFGPGTRLTVL.

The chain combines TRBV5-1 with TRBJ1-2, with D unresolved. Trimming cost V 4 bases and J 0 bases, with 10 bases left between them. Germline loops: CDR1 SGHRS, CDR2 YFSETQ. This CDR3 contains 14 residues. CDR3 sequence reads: CASSPGGPNYGYTF. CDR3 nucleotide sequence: TGCGCCAGCAGCCCCGGAGGCCCTAACTATGGCTACACCTTC.

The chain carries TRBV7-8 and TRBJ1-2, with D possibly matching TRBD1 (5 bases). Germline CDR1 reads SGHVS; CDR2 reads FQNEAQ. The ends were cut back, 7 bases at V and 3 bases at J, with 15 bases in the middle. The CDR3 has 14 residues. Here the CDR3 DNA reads TGTGCCAGCAACCGAGTAGGGGCGGACTATGGCTACACCTTC. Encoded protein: CASNRVGADYGYTF.

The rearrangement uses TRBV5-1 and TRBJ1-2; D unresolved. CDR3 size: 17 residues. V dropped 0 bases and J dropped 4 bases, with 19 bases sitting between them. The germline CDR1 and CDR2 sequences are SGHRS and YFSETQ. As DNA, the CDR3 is TGCGCCAGCAGCTTGGATGGGATGATCCGGGGAGTCTATGGCTACACCTTC. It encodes CASSLDGMIRGVYGYTF.